These 21 T cell receptor beta chains came from one sample sequenced in a study of response to subunit inactivated influenza vaccine. TCRdb processed the RT-PCR reads anew with MiXCR; each CDR3 protein has one entry. This sample has just under 550,000 distinct CDR3 sequences, with approximately 24% found just once. These data are also associated with another study on T cells expressing NK-cell markers. That publication notes: UMI-tagged 5'RACE template switching yielded the TCR beta cDNA.

This specimen consisted of CD4+ T cells sorted from PBMCs, obtained 11 to 12 days after vaccination. The receptors shown here come from a man in his forties or fifties who received an inactivated influenza vaccine.

This clonotype has just a few counts. The chain recombines TRBV6-5 with TRBJ2-6, with D uncertain. The CDR3 totals 15 residues. The V and J ends lost 4 bases and 0 bases respectively, with 7 bases between them. Germline CDR1 MNHEY, CDR2 SVGAGI. DNA of the CDR3: TGTGCCAGCAGTTCCACCTTCTCTGGGGCCAACGTCCTGACTTTC. Protein product: CASSSTFSGANVLTF.

The sample holds a few counts of this clonotype. The chain links TRBV25-1 to TRBJ2-1; TRBD2 might be the D (6 bases). Germline assignment: CDR1 MGHDK and CDR2 SYGVNS. V lost 6 bases, J lost 0 bases, and 12 bases lay in between. CDR3 length: 15 residues. CDR3 sequence reads: CASRHTSRSYNEQFF. The CDR3, as DNA: TGTGCCAGCAGGCACACTAGCCGCTCCTACAATGAGCAGTTCTTC.

The V gene is TRBV20-1, the J gene TRBJ2-4, with 8 bases aligning to TRBD2. CDR1 and CDR2 (germline): DFQATT, SNEGSKA (reference sequence). The ends lost 0 bases at V and 5 bases at J; junction bases unmatched: 6. This CDR3 contains 15 residues. The CDR3 reads CSARDGAGAENIQYF. The CDR3 nucleotides are TGCAGTGCTAGAGATGGAGCGGGAGCTGAAAACATTCAGTACTTC.

A remark on this clonotype: Mismatch with germline at one junction end may stem from a read error. V usage is TRBV7-4 and J usage is TRBJ2-1, with 11 bases aligning to TRBD1. CDR3 length equals 19 residues. Germline V lookup: CDR1 SGHVT, CDR2 SQSDAQ. CDR3 nucleotides: TGTGCCAGCAGCTCGTCGGACAGGGGGCGGGAGGAATCCTACGATGAGCAGTTCTTC. It specifies CASSSSDRGREESYDEQFF.

The chain has TRBV4-1 and TRBJ2-7; D uncertain. The V end was cut by 0 bases, the J end by 2 bases, with 11 bases between. Germline CDR1 and CDR2: MGHRA and YSYEKL. The CDR3 runs to 15 residues. CDR3 DNA: TGCGCCAGCAGCCAAGAATCCAGGATACCCTACGAGCAGTACTTC. Translating it yields CASSQESRIPYEQYF.

This clonotype was counted ten times or more. This chain links TRBV7-2 with TRBJ2-5; D remains unclear. Germline values: CDR1 SGHTA, CDR2 FQGNSA. V gave up 2 bases and J gave up 0 bases, with 4 bases separating them. This CDR3 contains 13 residues. CDR3 nucleotides: TGTGCCAGCAGCTTAAGCAACCAAGAGACCCAGTACTTC. Its translation: CASSLSNQETQYF.

In its sample, this clonotype was seen a few times. The CDR3 DNA is TGTGCCAGCAGCTTACCGACACAGGGTTCTAATTCACCCCTCCACTTT. It is translated as CASSLPTQGSNSPLHF. The V call is TRBV7-9, the J call TRBJ1-6; tentatively, D is TRBD1 (6 bases). This CDR3 is built from 16 residues. Trimming left V 2 bases short and J 6 bases short, with 14 bases between. Germline V gives CDR1 SEHNR, CDR2 FQNEAQ (reference sequence).

The sample holds one count of this clonotype. The CDR3 DNA follows: TGTGCTAGTGGTTTGGGAGGGACTAGCACTCAGTTCTTC. It specifies CASGLGGTSTQFF. The V call is TRBV12-5, the J call TRBJ2-1, with 9 positions matching TRBD2. The CDR3 covers 13 residues. J was trimmed by 13 bases and V by 1 base; bases with no gene match: 5. From germline, CDR1 is LGHNT and CDR2 FRNRAP.

In this sample, this clonotype turned up many times. The rearrangement joins TRBV7-2 to TRBJ2-3; D not resolved. Germline CDR1 and CDR2: SGHTA and FQGNSA. CDR3 length equals 14 residues. Trimming took off 5 bases at V and 0 bases at J, with 9 bases between the two ends. The CDR3 is CASSRTSSTDTQYF. CDR3 in DNA: TGTGCCAGCAGCCGGACGTCTAGCACAGATACGCAGTATTTT.

The chain couples TRBV10-3 to TRBJ2-7; unclear D gene. V shed 0 bases and J shed 6 bases, with 12 bases lying between them. Germline V gene sequence: CDR1 ENHRY, CDR2 SYGVKD. This CDR3 is 14 amino acids long. The CDR3 nucleotides read TGTGCCATCAGTGAGTCGGTGGGCGTATCCGAGCAGTACTTC. Encoded protein: CAISESVGVSEQYF.

This clonotype was counted between two and nine times. The chain employs TRBV6-2 or TRBV6-3 and TRBJ2-7, with no clear D. V dropped 8 bases and J dropped 0 bases, with 8 bases sitting between them. The length of the CDR3 is 12 residues. Germline V lookup: CDR1 MNHEY, CDR2 SVGEGT. In nucleotides, the CDR3 is TGTGCCAGCGCCACTTTCTCCTACGAGCAGTACTTC. Translating gives CASATFSYEQYF.

This clonotype was counted ten times or more. The chain combines TRBV12-3 or TRBV12-4 with TRBJ2-5; TRBD1 is a possible D gene (6 bases). Trimming shortened V by 5 bases and J by 2 bases, and 12 bases separated the two germline ends. The CDR3 consists of 14 residues. The CDR3 nucleotides read TGTGCCAGCAGTCCCATGGACAGACAAGAGACCCAGTACTTC. Protein product: CASSPMDRQETQYF.

The J gene is TRBJ2-7, the V gene TRBV7-6, with 9 bases that match TRBD1. V lost 2 bases to trimming and J lost 2 bases; unmatched junction nucleotides: 7. The CDR3 totals 16 residues. Germline CDR1 SGHVS, CDR2 FNYEAQ. The CDR3 protein is CASSLRGQGFPYEQYF. CDR3 DNA: TGTGCCAGCAGCTTAAGGGGACAGGGATTCCCCTACGAGCAGTACTTC.

The CDR3 protein is CAWSRDRTGPQKLFF. The CDR3 DNA reads TGTGCCTGGAGCAGAGATAGGACCGGGCCTCAGAAGCTGTTTTTT. The genes are TRBV30 and TRBJ2-2; no reliable D call. In germline, CDR1 is GTSNPN, CDR2 SVGIG (reference sequence). CDR3 length: 15 residues. The V and J ends lost 3 bases and 12 bases respectively, with 23 bases between them.

CDR3 residues: CASSLGRATDTQYF. The CDR3, as DNA: TGTGCCAGCAGCTTGGGCAGGGCCACAGATACGCAGTATTTT. This sequence joins TRBV11-3 and TRBJ2-3; D possibly corresponds to TRBD1 (5 bases). Per the germline V gene, CDR1 is SGHNT and CDR2 is YENEEA. V was pared by 3 bases and J by 2 bases, with 9 bases between. The CDR3 is 14 amino acids.

This clonotype was seen many times. The chain links TRBV4-3 to TRBJ2-1, with TRBD2 matching over 8 bases. Per germline, CDR1 LGHNA and CDR2 YSLEER. This CDR3 region has 17 residues. The V and J ends lost 2 bases and 6 bases, in that order; junction bases with no gene match: 12. CDR3 sequence (DNA): TGCGCCAGCAGCCAAAGTCCGGGACTAGGAGGACGCAATGAGCAGTTCTTC. Translating it yields CASSQSPGLGGRNEQFF.

The table lists this clonotype with a few counts. The rearrangement joins TRBV12-3 or TRBV12-4 to TRBJ1-2; weak D call: TRBD1 (6 bases). The CDR3 contains 14 residues. V lost 8 bases, J lost 0 bases, and 13 bases lay in between. CDR3 amino acids: CASGGRTANYGYTF. Written as DNA, the CDR3 is TGTGCCAGCGGGGGACGGACAGCTAACTATGGCTACACCTTC.

This clonotype was picked up a small number of times. The chain is built from TRBV27 and TRBJ2-1, with D tentatively TRBD2 (5 bases). The CDR3 runs 13 residues. The germline V gene has CDR1 MNHEY and CDR2 SMNVEV (reference sequence). The V gene lost 3 bases and the J gene lost 7 bases, with 10 bases spanning the gap. CDR3 in DNA: TGTGCCAGCAGTTTTGTCGGGGAGAATGAGCAGTTCTTC. Translation gives CASSFVGENEQFF.

The rearrangement uses TRBV14 and TRBJ2-5; the D is unclear. Germline assignment: CDR1 SGHDN and CDR2 FVKESK. V lost 3 bases and J lost 1, with 9 bases in between. CDR3 length equals 14 residues. The CDR3 DNA reads TGTGCCAGCAGCCAGGGTTTAGGCCAAGAGACCCAGTACTTC. Protein sequence: CASSQGLGQETQYF.

The rearrangement joins TRBV15 to TRBJ2-1; 13 nucleotides line up with TRBD2. The CDR3 length is 17 residues. Germline V gene lookup returns CDR1 LNHNV and CDR2 YYDKDF (reference sequence). V trimming: 0 bases; J trimming: 7 bases; junction bases outside the gene matches: 6. CDR3 loop: CATSRETSGRGGNEQFF. The DNA for the CDR3 is TGTGCCACCAGCAGAGAAACTAGCGGGAGGGGAGGGAATGAGCAGTTCTTC.

The chain couples TRBV5-6 to TRBJ1-5, with a tentative D call TRBD1 (6 bases). The V gene lost 0 bases and the J gene lost 9 bases, with 13 bases spanning the gap. Germline V gives CDR1 SGHDT, CDR2 YYEEEE. This CDR3 comprises 14 residues. The CDR3 nucleotides are TGTGCCAGCAGCTTGGGCAGGGGCGTAGTGCCCCAGCATTTT. Translation: CASSLGRGVVPQHF.